Listed below are T cell receptor beta chains from one sample, sequenced in a study of cytomegalovirus exposure and HLA in healthy donors. Produced via immunoSEQ multiplex PCR; TCRdb's table is partial and in-frame only. This sample has about 160,000 clones, with around three quarters found just once. The sequenced sample was PBMCs. The receptor source for this set is a man aged 35 to 55 in good health and CMV-seronegative. Each CDR3 is given with its conserved first and last residue. Each record gives: CDR3 protein, CDR3 DNA, V gene, clone size, D gene, J gene. D genes are given only for firm matches. For some rows the clone size is stated as once, few or many, or as a class when expanded; others skip it.

CDR3aa: CASHPGDARNSPLHF; CDR3nt: TGTGCCAGCCACCCGGGGGACGCTCGTAATTCACCCCTCCACTTT; v_gene: TRBV6-5; abundance: -; d_gene: -; j_gene: TRBJ1-6
CDR3aa: CASSAPRTGKNTEAFF; CDR3nt: TGTGCCAGCAGTGCTCCCAGGACAGGGAAGAACACTGAAGCTTTCTTT; v_gene: TRBV6-1; abundance: -; d_gene: TRBD1; j_gene: TRBJ1-1
CDR3aa: CASSERQVDYGYTF; CDR3nt: TGTGCCAGCAGTGAACGACAGGTTGACTATGGCTACACCTTC; v_gene: TRBV6-1; abundance: -; d_gene: -; j_gene: TRBJ1-2
CDR3aa: CASSGWARQGWYGYTF; CDR3nt: TGTGCCAGCAGTGGATGGGCCCGACAGGGGTGGTATGGCTACACCTTC; v_gene: TRBV6-1; abundance: -; d_gene: TRBD1; j_gene: TRBJ1-2
CDR3aa: CASSLEAGKETQYF; CDR3nt: TGTGCCAGCAGCTTGGAAGCAGGGAAAGAGACCCAGTACTTC; v_gene: TRBV5-5; abundance: -; d_gene: -; j_gene: TRBJ2-5
CDR3aa: CASSLFNYEQYF; CDR3nt: TGTGCCAGCAGCTTATTTAATTACGAGCAGTACTTC; v_gene: TRBV7-2; abundance: -; d_gene: -; j_gene: TRBJ2-7
CDR3aa: CASRPIPTGKGTDTQYF; CDR3nt: TGTGCCAGCAGGCCTATTCCGACAGGGAAGGGGACAGATACGCAGTATTTT; v_gene: TRBV5-4; abundance: -; d_gene: TRBD1; j_gene: TRBJ2-3
CDR3aa: CASSQDRGRAYEQYF; CDR3nt: TGCGCCAGCAGCCAAGATCGCGGCAGAGCTTACGAGCAGTACTTC; v_gene: TRBV4-1; abundance: -; d_gene: -; j_gene: TRBJ2-7
CDR3aa: CASSEVFVAEAFF; CDR3nt: TGTGCCAGCAGTGAGGTTTTTGTCGCTGAAGCTTTCTTT; v_gene: TRBV28; abundance: -; d_gene: -; j_gene: TRBJ1-1
CDR3aa: CASSLVGGTGTGELFF; CDR3nt: TGTGCCAGCAGCTTAGTGGGAGGGACGGGCACCGGGGAGCTGTTTTTT; v_gene: TRBV11-2; abundance: -; d_gene: TRBD2; j_gene: TRBJ2-2
CDR3aa: CAISGPGAAEAFF; CDR3nt: TGTGCCATCAGTGGACCTGGGGCAGCTGAAGCTTTCTTT; v_gene: TRBV10-3; abundance: -; d_gene: -; j_gene: TRBJ1-1
CDR3aa: CSSSPGQGAIETEAFF; CDR3nt: TGTTCCAGCAGCCCGGGACAGGGGGCGATCGAAACTGAAGCTTTCTTT; v_gene: TRBV7-9; abundance: -; d_gene: TRBD1; j_gene: TRBJ1-1
CDR3aa: CASSPTSGSSDTQYF; CDR3nt: TGTGCCAGCAGCCCTACTAGCGGGAGCTCCGATACGCAGTATTTT; v_gene: TRBV13; abundance: -; d_gene: TRBD2; j_gene: TRBJ2-3
CDR3aa: CASSAGQGGSPLHF; CDR3nt: TGTGCCAGCAGTGCGGGACAGGGTGGATCACCCCTCCACTTT; v_gene: TRBV2; abundance: -; d_gene: TRBD1; j_gene: TRBJ1-6
CDR3aa: CASSSRTGANGYTF; CDR3nt: TGTGCCAGCAGCTCTCGGACAGGGGCTAATGGCTACACCTTC; v_gene: TRBV9; abundance: -; d_gene: TRBD1; j_gene: TRBJ1-2
CDR3aa: CASSSEVSSPNTGELFF; CDR3nt: TGTGCCAGCAGCTCAGAGGTGTCAAGCCCGAACACCGGGGAGCTGTTTTTT; v_gene: TRBV5-5; abundance: -; d_gene: -; j_gene: TRBJ2-2
CDR3aa: CASSLQQEMNTEAFF; CDR3nt: TGTGCCAGCAGCCTCCAACAGGAGATGAACACTGAAGCTTTCTTT; v_gene: TRBV6-5; abundance: few; d_gene: -; j_gene: TRBJ1-1
CDR3aa: CASSLEGVGETQYF; CDR3nt: TGCGCCAGCAGCCTCGAGGGGGTGGGGGAGACCCAGTACTTC; v_gene: TRBV5-1; abundance: -; d_gene: -; j_gene: TRBJ2-5
CDR3aa: CASNSDRAYGYTF; CDR3nt: TGTGCCAGCAACTCGGACAGGGCCTATGGCTACACCTTC; v_gene: TRBV11-2; abundance: -; d_gene: TRBD1; j_gene: TRBJ1-2
CDR3aa: CASRFSTSEYNEQFF; CDR3nt: TGTGCCAGCAGGTTCTCAACTAGCGAGTACAATGAGCAGTTCTTC; v_gene: TRBV2; abundance: -; d_gene: TRBD2; j_gene: TRBJ2-1
CDR3aa: CASRLTGVGELFF; CDR3nt: TGTGCCAGCAGATTGACAGGGGTCGGGGAGCTGTTTTTT; v_gene: TRBV7-7; abundance: -; d_gene: TRBD1; j_gene: TRBJ2-2
CDR3aa: CASSERRDSGNTIYF; CDR3nt: TGTGCCAGCAGTGAAAGGAGGGACTCTGGAAACACCATATATTTT; v_gene: TRBV6-1; abundance: few; d_gene: -; j_gene: TRBJ1-3
CDR3aa: CASGREVQYF; CDR3nt: TGTGCCAGCGGTCGGGAGGTCCAGTACTTC; v_gene: TRBV28; abundance: -; d_gene: TRBD2; j_gene: TRBJ2-5
CDR3aa: CAISGGAGGPLEQYF; CDR3nt: TGTGCCATCAGTGGAGGGGCGGGAGGACCCCTCGAGCAGTACTTC; v_gene: TRBV10-3; abundance: few; d_gene: TRBD2; j_gene: TRBJ2-7
CDR3aa: CATSRETGAGANGLTF; CDR3nt: TGTGCCACCAGCAGAGAGACAGGGGCTGGGGCCAACGGCCTGACTTTC; v_gene: TRBV15; abundance: -; d_gene: TRBD1; j_gene: TRBJ2-6
CDR3aa: CASSPGQVATNEKLFF; CDR3nt: TGTGCCAGCTCACCGGGACAGGTTGCAACTAATGAAAAACTGTTTTTT; v_gene: TRBV18; abundance: -; d_gene: TRBD1; j_gene: TRBJ1-4
CDR3aa: CSVEARSGRAYNEQFF; CDR3nt: TGCAGCGTTGAAGCTCGGAGCGGGAGGGCCTACAATGAGCAGTTCTTC; v_gene: TRBV29-1; abundance: few; d_gene: TRBD2; j_gene: TRBJ2-1
CDR3aa: CASRSARGPLQGYTF; CDR3nt: TGTGCCAGCAGATCCGCCAGGGGGCCCCTTCAAGGCTACACCTTC; v_gene: TRBV28; abundance: few; d_gene: TRBD1; j_gene: TRBJ1-2
CDR3aa: CASSLAPPREQYF; CDR3nt: TGTGCCAGCAGTTTAGCGCCCCCCCGCGAGCAGTACTTC; v_gene: TRBV27; abundance: -; d_gene: -; j_gene: TRBJ2-7
CDR3aa: CASSYSKAQNYGYTF; CDR3nt: TGTGCCAGCAGTTACTCGAAGGCACAGAACTATGGCTACACCTTC; v_gene: TRBV6-7; abundance: -; d_gene: -; j_gene: TRBJ1-2
CDR3aa: CASSIDRGTVQPQHF; CDR3nt: TGTGCCAGTAGTATAGATCGTGGGACAGTGCAGCCCCAGCATTTT; v_gene: TRBV19; abundance: once; d_gene: TRBD1; j_gene: TRBJ1-5
CDR3aa: CASSAGLAGEGDTQYF; CDR3nt: TGTGCCAGCAGTGCCGGACTAGCGGGAGAGGGAGATACGCAGTATTTT; v_gene: TRBV2; abundance: -; d_gene: TRBD2; j_gene: TRBJ2-3
CDR3aa: CASSSPQGQPQHF; CDR3nt: TGTGCCAGCAGTTCACCACAGGGGCAGCCCCAGCATTTT; v_gene: TRBV28; abundance: -; d_gene: TRBD1; j_gene: TRBJ1-5
CDR3aa: CASSYQGFEGARGYTF; CDR3nt: TGTGCCAGCAGTTACCAAGGCTTCGAGGGGGCGCGCGGCTACACCTTC; v_gene: TRBV6-5; abundance: -; d_gene: TRBD1; j_gene: TRBJ1-2
CDR3aa: CASLRQGWREKLFF; CDR3nt: TGTGCCAGCCTGAGACAGGGGTGGAGGGAAAAACTGTTTTTT; v_gene: TRBV2; abundance: -; d_gene: TRBD1; j_gene: TRBJ1-4
CDR3aa: CASMDRVGQPQHF; CDR3nt: TGTGCCAGCATGGACAGGGTAGGTCAGCCCCAGCATTTT; v_gene: TRBV2; abundance: -; d_gene: TRBD1; j_gene: TRBJ1-5
CDR3aa: CASSTGGSDTQYF; CDR3nt: TGTGCCAGCAGCACGGGAGGGTCAGATACGCAGTATTTT; v_gene: TRBV6-1; abundance: -; d_gene: TRBD2; j_gene: TRBJ2-3
CDR3aa: CASSLGASYNEQFF; CDR3nt: TGCGCCAGCAGTTTGGGGGCCTCCTACAATGAGCAGTTCTTC; v_gene: TRBV4-1; abundance: -; d_gene: -; j_gene: TRBJ2-1
CDR3aa: CASTSGRSETQYF; CDR3nt: TGTGCCAGCACCAGCGGGAGATCGGAGACCCAGTACTTC; v_gene: TRBV2; abundance: once; d_gene: TRBD2; j_gene: TRBJ2-5
CDR3aa: CAISDRSGGDGYTF; CDR3nt: TGTGCCATCAGTGATAGAAGTGGTGGAGATGGCTACACCTTC; v_gene: TRBV10-3; abundance: -; d_gene: -; j_gene: TRBJ1-2
CDR3aa: CASSGGQTNTGELFF; CDR3nt: TGTGCCAGCAGTGGCGGGCAGACGAACACCGGGGAGCTGTTTTTT; v_gene: TRBV28; abundance: -; d_gene: -; j_gene: TRBJ2-2
CDR3aa: CSLRQGTEAFF; CDR3nt: TGCAGCTTACGACAGGGGACTGAAGCTTTCTTT; v_gene: TRBV29-1; abundance: -; d_gene: TRBD1; j_gene: TRBJ1-1
CDR3aa: CASSVATGESWETQYF; CDR3nt: TGTGCCAGCAGCGTAGCTACTGGGGAGAGTTGGGAGACCCAGTACTTC; v_gene: TRBV9; abundance: -; d_gene: -; j_gene: TRBJ2-5
CDR3aa: CASSAVGGAGQPQHF; CDR3nt: TGTGCCAGCAGCGCCGTCGGGGGGGCAGGGCAGCCCCAGCATTTT; v_gene: TRBV9; abundance: once; d_gene: -; j_gene: TRBJ1-5
CDR3aa: CASSLNGYSNQPQHF; CDR3nt: TGTGCCAGCAGCTTAAACGGGTATAGCAATCAGCCCCAGCATTTT; v_gene: TRBV7-2; abundance: -; d_gene: -; j_gene: TRBJ1-5
CDR3aa: CAWSVGTSGHTDTQYF; CDR3nt: TGTGCCTGGAGTGTAGGGACTAGCGGACACACAGATACGCAGTATTTT; v_gene: TRBV30; abundance: -; d_gene: TRBD2; j_gene: TRBJ2-3
CDR3aa: CASSRLAGVSGELFF; CDR3nt: TGTGCCAGCAGCCGACTAGCGGGAGTCAGCGGGGAGCTGTTTTTT; v_gene: TRBV14; abundance: -; d_gene: TRBD2; j_gene: TRBJ2-2
CDR3aa: CASSLVPGLNYEQYF; CDR3nt: TGTGCCAGCAGTTTAGTTCCAGGTTTGAATTACGAGCAGTACTTC; v_gene: TRBV27; abundance: -; d_gene: -; j_gene: TRBJ2-7
CDR3aa: CASNQGRGAEAFF; CDR3nt: TGCGCCAGCAATCAGGGCAGGGGGGCTGAAGCTTTCTTT; v_gene: TRBV10-2; abundance: -; d_gene: TRBD1; j_gene: TRBJ1-1
CDR3aa: CASSSGTGGIREQYF; CDR3nt: TGTGCCAGCAGCTCAGGGACAGGGGGAATTCGAGAGCAGTACTTC; v_gene: TRBV7-9; abundance: -; d_gene: TRBD1; j_gene: TRBJ2-7
CDR3aa: CATSRDRTGTSVAYNEQFF; CDR3nt: TGTGCCACCAGCAGAGATCGAACAGGTACTAGCGTCGCCTACAATGAGCAGTTCTTC; v_gene: TRBV15; abundance: -; d_gene: TRBD2; j_gene: TRBJ2-1
CDR3aa: CASSIALRTGNGEQYF; CDR3nt: TGTGCCAGTAGTATAGCCCTCCGGACAGGTAATGGCGAGCAGTACTTC; v_gene: TRBV19; abundance: -; d_gene: TRBD1; j_gene: TRBJ2-7
CDR3aa: CASSYSRRGGNTEAFF; CDR3nt: TGTGCCAGCAGTTACTCGAGGAGGGGGGGTAACACTGAAGCTTTCTTT; v_gene: TRBV6-6; abundance: -; d_gene: -; j_gene: TRBJ1-1
CDR3aa: CAISESVTGDTGELFF; CDR3nt: TGTGCCATCAGTGAGTCTGTGACAGGGGACACCGGGGAGCTGTTTTTT; v_gene: TRBV10-3; abundance: -; d_gene: TRBD1; j_gene: TRBJ2-2
CDR3aa: CASSLAGQGAGNTIYF; CDR3nt: TGCGCCAGCAGCTTGGCCGGACAGGGGGCAGGAAACACCATATATTTT; v_gene: TRBV5-1; abundance: few; d_gene: TRBD1; j_gene: TRBJ1-3
CDR3aa: CASSEDSQLTSGDGSYEQYF; CDR3nt: TGTGCCAGCAGTGAGGACTCGCAGCTGACTAGCGGGGACGGCTCCTACGAGCAGTACTTC; v_gene: TRBV6-1; abundance: -; d_gene: TRBD2; j_gene: TRBJ2-7
CDR3aa: CASSPGLGRDYNSPLHF; CDR3nt: TGTGCCAGTAGTCCCGGGTTGGGCAGGGACTATAATTCACCCCTCCACTTT; v_gene: TRBV19; abundance: -; d_gene: -; j_gene: TRBJ1-6
CDR3aa: CASSFPPGTGVFGELFF; CDR3nt: TGTGCCAGCAGCTTCCCCCCAGGGACAGGGGTTTTCGGGGAGCTGTTTTTT; v_gene: TRBV7-9; abundance: -; d_gene: TRBD1; j_gene: TRBJ2-2
CDR3aa: CASGSTSGTDTQYF; CDR3nt: TGTGCTAGTGGTTCGACTAGCGGCACAGATACGCAGTATTTT; v_gene: TRBV12-5; abundance: -; d_gene: TRBD2; j_gene: TRBJ2-3